This T cell receptor (beta chain) was found in a study of prognosis after radiotherapy for stage I lung cancer. Study in general: Patients received stereotactic body radiotherapy alone, with no concurrent therapy.

V gave up 5 bases and J gave up 6 bases, with 17 bases separating them. The CDR3 is 15 amino acids. Germline lookup yields CDR1 MDHEN and CDR2 SYDVKM. Multiplex PCR in two rounds served to amplify TCR beta CDR3 from genomic DNA. Each TRBV and TRBJ gene had its own primer in the first PCR round. TCRdb itself ran the multiplex PCR reads through MiXCR, one entry per CDR3 protein. The sample has 23,000 or so distinct CDR3 sequences, approximately 35% seen once. This clonotype was counted ten times or more. This TCR came from a donor over 45 with non-small cell lung cancer. This chain uses TRBV28 with TRBJ1-5, with D possibly being TRBD1 (6 bases). The sequencing used PBMCs, collected before or after stereotactic body radiation therapy (not recorded which). The CDR3 loop reads CASSPRGGGGQPQHF. The CDR3, as DNA: TGTGCCAGCAGTCCCCGAGGGGGGGGTGGTCAGCCCCAGCATTTT. Full variable domain (remainder filled in from reference TRBV28 and TRBJ1-5): DVKVTQSSRYLVKRTGEKVFLECVQDMDHENMFWYRQDPGLGLRLIYFSYDVKMKEKGDIPEGYSVSREKKERFSLILESASTNQTSMYLCASSPRGGGGQPQHFGDGTRLSIL.